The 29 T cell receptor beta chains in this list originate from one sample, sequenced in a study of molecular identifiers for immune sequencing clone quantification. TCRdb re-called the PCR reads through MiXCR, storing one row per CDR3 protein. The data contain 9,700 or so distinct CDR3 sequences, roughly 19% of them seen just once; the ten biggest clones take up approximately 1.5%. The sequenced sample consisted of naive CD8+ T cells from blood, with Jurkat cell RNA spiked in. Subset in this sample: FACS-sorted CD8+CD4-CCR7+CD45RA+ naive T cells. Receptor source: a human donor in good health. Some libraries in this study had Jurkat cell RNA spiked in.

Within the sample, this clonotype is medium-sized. The CDR3 sequence is CASSESPRGTYGYTF. As DNA, the CDR3 is TGCGCCAGCAGTGAGTCTCCCCGCGGAACCTATGGCTACACCTTC. The chain is built from TRBV10-2 and TRBJ1-2; D gene uncertain. The CDR3 runs to 15 residues. Germline assignment: CDR1 WSHSY and CDR2 SAAADI. V was shortened by 0 bases and J by 4 bases, with 12 bases between the two germline ends.

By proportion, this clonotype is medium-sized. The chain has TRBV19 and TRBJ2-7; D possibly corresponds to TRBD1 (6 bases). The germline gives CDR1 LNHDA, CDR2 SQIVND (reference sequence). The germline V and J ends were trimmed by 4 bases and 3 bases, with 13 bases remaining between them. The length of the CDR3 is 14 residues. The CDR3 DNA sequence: TGTGCCAGTAGTAAACAGGGAGTCAACTACGAGCAGTACTTC. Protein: CASSKQGVNYEQYF.

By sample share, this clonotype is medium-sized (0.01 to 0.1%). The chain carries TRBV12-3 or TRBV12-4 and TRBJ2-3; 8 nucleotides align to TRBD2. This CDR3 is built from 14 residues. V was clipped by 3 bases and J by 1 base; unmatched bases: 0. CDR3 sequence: CASSLRGGTDTQYF. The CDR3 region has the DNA TGTGCCAGCAGTTTGCGGGGGGGCACAGATACGCAGTATTTT.

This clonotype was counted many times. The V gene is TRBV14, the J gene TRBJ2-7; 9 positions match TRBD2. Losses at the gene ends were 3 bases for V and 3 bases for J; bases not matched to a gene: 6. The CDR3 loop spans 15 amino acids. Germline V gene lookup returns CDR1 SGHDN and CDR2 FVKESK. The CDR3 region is CASSHRLADYYEQYF. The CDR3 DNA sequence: TGTGCCAGCAGCCACCGACTAGCGGACTACTACGAGCAGTACTTC.

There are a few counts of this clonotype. Written as DNA, the CDR3 is TGCGCCAGCAGCCAGGACGGGGTACAGCCCCAGCATTTT. It codes for CASSQDGVQPQHF. V and J are TRBV4-1 and TRBJ1-5; D ambiguous. This CDR3 spans 13 amino acids. Germline-derived CDR1 and CDR2 are MGHRA and YSYEKL. The V end was cut by 3 bases, the J end by 7 bases, with 10 bases between.

The CDR3 protein is CASSASYDYGYTF. CDR3 DNA: TGTGCCAGCAGCGCCAGCTATGACTATGGCTACACCTTC. The chain is built from TRBV7-6 and TRBJ1-2, with D hard to call. Germline V gene lookup returns CDR1 SGHVS and CDR2 FNYEAQ. V shed 5 bases and J shed 3 bases, with 10 bases lying between them. The CDR3 covers 13 residues. The full variable domain, in which reference TRBV7-6 and TRBJ1-2 provide the parts outside the CDR3, is GAGVSQSPRYKVTKRGQDVALRCDPISGHVSLYWYRQALGQGPEFLTYFNYEAQQDKSGLPNDRFSAERPEGSISTLTIQRTEQRDSAMYRCASSASYDYGYTFGSGTRLTVV.

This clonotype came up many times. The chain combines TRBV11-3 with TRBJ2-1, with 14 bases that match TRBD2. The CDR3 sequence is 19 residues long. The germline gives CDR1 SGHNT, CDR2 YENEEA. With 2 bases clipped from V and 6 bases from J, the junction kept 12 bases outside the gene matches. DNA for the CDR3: TGTGCCAGCAGCTTAAGCTCCGGGACTAGCGGGAGTTACTTCAATGAGCAGTTCTTC. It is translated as CASSLSSGTSGSYFNEQFF.

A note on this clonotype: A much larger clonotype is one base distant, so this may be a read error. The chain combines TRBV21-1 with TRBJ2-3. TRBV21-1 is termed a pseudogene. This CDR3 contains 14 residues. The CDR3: CASSKAVNTDTRYF. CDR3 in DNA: TGTGCCAGCAGCAAAGCTGTGAACACAGATACGCGGTATTTT.

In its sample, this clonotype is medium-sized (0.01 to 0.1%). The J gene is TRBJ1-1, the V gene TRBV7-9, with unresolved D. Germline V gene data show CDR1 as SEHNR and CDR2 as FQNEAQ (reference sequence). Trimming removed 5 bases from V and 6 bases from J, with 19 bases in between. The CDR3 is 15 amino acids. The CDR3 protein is CASSHSGSGVAEAFF. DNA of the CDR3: TGTGCCAGCAGCCATAGTGGCAGCGGGGTGGCTGAAGCTTTCTTT.

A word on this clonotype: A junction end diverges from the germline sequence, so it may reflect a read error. The CDR3 DNA sequence: TGCGCCAGCAGTTCCGCTAACTATGGCTTCACCTTC. It is translated as CASSSANYGFTF. The chain links TRBV5-1 to TRBJ1-2; D not certain. CDR3 length: 12 residues. Germline loops: CDR1 SGHRS, CDR2 YFSETQ.

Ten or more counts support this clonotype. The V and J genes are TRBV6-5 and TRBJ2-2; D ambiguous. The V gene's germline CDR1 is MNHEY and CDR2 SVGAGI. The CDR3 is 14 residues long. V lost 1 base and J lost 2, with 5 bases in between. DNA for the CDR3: TGTGCCAGCAGTTACTTTGTTAACACCGGGGAGCTGTTTTTT. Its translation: CASSYFVNTGELFF.

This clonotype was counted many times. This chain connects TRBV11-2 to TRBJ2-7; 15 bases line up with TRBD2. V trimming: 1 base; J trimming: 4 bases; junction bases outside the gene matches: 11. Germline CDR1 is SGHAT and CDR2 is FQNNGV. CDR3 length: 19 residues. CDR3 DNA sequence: TGTGCCAGCAGCTTAGGAGAGTCCGGGACTAGCGGGAGGTTATACGAGCAGTACTTC. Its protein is CASSLGESGTSGRLYEQYF.

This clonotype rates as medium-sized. The CDR3 loop is CASSSQGPGANVLTF. CDR3 nucleotides: TGTGCCAGCAGTTCACAGGGTCCCGGGGCCAACGTCCTGACTTTC. The V and J genes are TRBV28 and TRBJ2-6, with D possibly being TRBD1 (6 bases). V dropped 4 bases and J dropped 4 bases, with 11 bases sitting between them. The CDR3 runs 15 residues. CDR1 and CDR2 from the germline V gene are MDHEN and SYDVKM.

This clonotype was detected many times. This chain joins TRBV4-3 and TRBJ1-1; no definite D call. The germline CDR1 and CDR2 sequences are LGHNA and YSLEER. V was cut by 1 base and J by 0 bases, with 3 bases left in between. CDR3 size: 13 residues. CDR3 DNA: TGCGCCAGCAGCCAAGCAGTGAACACTGAAGCTTTCTTT. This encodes CASSQAVNTEAFF.

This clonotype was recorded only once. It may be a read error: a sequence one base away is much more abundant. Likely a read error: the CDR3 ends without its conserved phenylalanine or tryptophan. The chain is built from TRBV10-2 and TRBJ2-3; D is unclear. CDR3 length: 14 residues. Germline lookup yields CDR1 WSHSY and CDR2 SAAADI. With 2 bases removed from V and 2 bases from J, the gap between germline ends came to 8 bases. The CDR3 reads CASSEVLITDTQYL. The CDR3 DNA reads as TGCGCCAGCAGTGAGGTTTTAATCACAGATACGCAGTATCTT.

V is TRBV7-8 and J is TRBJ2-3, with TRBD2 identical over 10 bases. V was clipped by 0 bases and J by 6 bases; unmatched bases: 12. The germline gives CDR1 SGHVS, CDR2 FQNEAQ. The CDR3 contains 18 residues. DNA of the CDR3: TGTGCCAGCAGCTTAGCGGTAGCGGGGGGCCCAGCGGCGGATACGCAGTATTTT. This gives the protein CASSLAVAGGPAADTQYF.

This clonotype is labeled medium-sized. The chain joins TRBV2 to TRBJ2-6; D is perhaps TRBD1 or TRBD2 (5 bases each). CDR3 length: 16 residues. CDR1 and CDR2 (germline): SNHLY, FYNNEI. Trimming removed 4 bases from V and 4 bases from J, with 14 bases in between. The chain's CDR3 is CASSGFRESGANVLTF. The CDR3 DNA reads TGTGCCAGCAGTGGCTTCAGGGAGTCCGGGGCCAACGTCCTGACTTTC.

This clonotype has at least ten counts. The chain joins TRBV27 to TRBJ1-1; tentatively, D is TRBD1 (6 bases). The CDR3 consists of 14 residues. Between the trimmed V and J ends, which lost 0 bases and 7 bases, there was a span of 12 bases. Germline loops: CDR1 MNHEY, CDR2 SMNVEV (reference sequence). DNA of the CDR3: TGTGCCAGCAGTTTATCCCCGGGACACCTTGAAGCTTTCTTT. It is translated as CASSLSPGHLEAFF.

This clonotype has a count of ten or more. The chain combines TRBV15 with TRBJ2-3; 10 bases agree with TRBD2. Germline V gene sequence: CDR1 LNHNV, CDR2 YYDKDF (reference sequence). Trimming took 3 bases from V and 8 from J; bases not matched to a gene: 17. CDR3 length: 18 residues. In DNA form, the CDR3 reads TGTGCCACCAGCAGTACGGATAGCGGGGGGCCCGGGGGTGGTACGCAGTATTTT. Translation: CATSSTDSGGPGGGTQYF.

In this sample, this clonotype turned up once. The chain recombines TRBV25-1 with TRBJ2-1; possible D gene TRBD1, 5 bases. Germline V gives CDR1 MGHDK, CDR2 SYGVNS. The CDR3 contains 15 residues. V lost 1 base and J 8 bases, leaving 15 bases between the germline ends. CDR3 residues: CASSELMGIGDEQFF. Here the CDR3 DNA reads TGTGCCAGCAGTGAATTGATGGGGATAGGGGATGAGCAGTTCTTC. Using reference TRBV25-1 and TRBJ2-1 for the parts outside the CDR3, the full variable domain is EADIYQTPRYLVIGTGKKITLECSQTMGHDKMYWYQQDPGMELHLIHYSYGVNSTEKGDLSSESTVSRIRTEHFPLTLESARPSHTSQYLCASSELMGIGDEQFFGPGTRLTVL.

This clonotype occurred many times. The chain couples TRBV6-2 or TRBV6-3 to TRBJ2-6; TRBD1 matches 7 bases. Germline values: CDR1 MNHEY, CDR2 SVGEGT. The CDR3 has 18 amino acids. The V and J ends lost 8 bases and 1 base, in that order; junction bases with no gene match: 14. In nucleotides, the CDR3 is TGTGCCAGCTCGTGGGACAGAGTTTTTCTTTCTGGGGCCAACGTCCTGACTTTC. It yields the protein CASSWDRVFLSGANVLTF.

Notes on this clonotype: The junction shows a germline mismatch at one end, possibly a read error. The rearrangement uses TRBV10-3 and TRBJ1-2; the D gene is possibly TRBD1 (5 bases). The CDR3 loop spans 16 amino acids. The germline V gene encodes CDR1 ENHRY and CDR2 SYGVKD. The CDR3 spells CAISEIRQGDDYGYAF. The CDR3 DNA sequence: TGTGCCATCAGTGAGATCAGGCAGGGAGATGACTATGGCTACGCCTTC.

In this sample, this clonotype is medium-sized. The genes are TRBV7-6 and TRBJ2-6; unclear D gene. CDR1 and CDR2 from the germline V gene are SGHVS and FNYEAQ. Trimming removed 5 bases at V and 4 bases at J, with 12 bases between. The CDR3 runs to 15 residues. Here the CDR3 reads CASSPLVVGANVLTF. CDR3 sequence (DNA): TGTGCCAGCAGCCCCTTAGTCGTCGGGGCCAACGTCCTGACTTTC.

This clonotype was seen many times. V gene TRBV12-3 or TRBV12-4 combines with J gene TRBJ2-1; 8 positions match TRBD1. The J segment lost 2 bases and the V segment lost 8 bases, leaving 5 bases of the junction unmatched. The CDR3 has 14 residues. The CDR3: CASSRTGPYNEQFF. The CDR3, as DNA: TGTGCCAGCTCTAGGACAGGGCCCTACAATGAGCAGTTCTTC.

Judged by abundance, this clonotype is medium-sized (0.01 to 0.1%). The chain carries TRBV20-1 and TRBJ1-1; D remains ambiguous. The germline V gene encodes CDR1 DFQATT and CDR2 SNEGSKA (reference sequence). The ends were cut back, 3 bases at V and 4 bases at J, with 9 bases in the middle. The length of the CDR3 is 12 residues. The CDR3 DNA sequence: TGCAGTGCTAGGTACATCGCCACTGAAGCTTTCTTT. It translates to CSARYIATEAFF.

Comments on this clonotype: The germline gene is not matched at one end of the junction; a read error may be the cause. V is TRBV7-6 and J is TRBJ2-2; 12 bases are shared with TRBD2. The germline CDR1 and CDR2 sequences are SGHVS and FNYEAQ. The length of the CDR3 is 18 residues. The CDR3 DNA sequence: TGTGCCTGCAGCCTCCCACAGACTAGCGGGGGACCTCCCGGGGAGCTGTTTTTT. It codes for CACSLPQTSGGPPGELFF.

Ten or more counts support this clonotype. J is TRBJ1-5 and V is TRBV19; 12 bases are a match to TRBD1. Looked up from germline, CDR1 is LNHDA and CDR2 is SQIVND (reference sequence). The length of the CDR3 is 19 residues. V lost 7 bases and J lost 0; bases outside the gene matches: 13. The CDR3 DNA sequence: TGTGCCAGTAACTCGGGACAGGGGGCTCGGGTTTTTAGCAATCAGCCCCAGCATTTT. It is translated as CASNSGQGARVFSNQPQHF.

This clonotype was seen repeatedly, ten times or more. CDR3 DNA sequence: TGTGCCAGCAGTTACGGCGGCGGGGTTGGTTACGAGCAGTACTTC. Its protein is CASSYGGGVGYEQYF. The rearrangement joins TRBV27 to TRBJ2-7; weak D call: TRBD2 (6 bases). This CDR3 contains 15 residues. From germline, CDR1 is MNHEY and CDR2 SMNVEV (reference sequence). Trimming shortened V by 4 bases and J by 4 bases, and 17 bases separated the two germline ends.

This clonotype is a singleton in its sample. The CDR3: CASSEAPGSITSTQYF. CDR3 nucleotides: TGTGCCAGCAGTGAAGCCCCGGGATCCATTACAAGTACGCAGTATTTT. The J gene is TRBJ2-3, the V gene TRBV6-1; D is perhaps TRBD2 (5 bases). Looked up from germline, CDR1 is MNHNS and CDR2 is SASEGT. Between the trimmed V and J ends, which lost 0 bases and 8 bases, there was a span of 18 bases. This CDR3 comprises 16 residues.